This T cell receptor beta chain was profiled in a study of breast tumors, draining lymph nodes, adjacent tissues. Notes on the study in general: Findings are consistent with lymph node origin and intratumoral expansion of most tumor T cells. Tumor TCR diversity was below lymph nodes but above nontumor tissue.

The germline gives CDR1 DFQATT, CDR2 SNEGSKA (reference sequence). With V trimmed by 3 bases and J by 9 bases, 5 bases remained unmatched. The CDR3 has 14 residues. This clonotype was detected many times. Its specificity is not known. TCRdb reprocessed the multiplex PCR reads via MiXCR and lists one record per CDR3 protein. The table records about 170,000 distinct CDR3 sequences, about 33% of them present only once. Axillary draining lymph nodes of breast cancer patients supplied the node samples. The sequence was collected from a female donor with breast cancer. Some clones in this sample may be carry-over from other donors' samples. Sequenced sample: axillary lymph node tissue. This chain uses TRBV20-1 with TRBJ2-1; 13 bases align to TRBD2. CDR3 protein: CSARPGLAGPEQFF. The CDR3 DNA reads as TGCAGTGCTAGGCCGGGACTAGCGGGACCTGAGCAGTTCTTC.